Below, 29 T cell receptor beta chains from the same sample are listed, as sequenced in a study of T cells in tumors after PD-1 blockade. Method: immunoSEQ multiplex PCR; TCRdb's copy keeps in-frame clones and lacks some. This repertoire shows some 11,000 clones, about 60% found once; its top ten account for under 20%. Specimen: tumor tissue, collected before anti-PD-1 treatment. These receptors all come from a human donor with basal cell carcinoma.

The CDR3 region has the DNA TGTGCCAGCAGATTATCTCGTACCGGGACAGCGAACACCGGGGAGCTGTTTTTT. As protein: CASRLSRTGTANTGELFF. This sequence joins TRBV5-4 and TRBJ2-2, with 7 bases lining up with TRBD1. This CDR3 is built from 18 residues. Germline assignment: CDR1 SGHNT and CDR2 YYREEE (reference sequence). Germline trimming cut 5 bases from V and 0 bases from J; bases unmatched to any gene: 13. The entire variable domain, with the rest obtained from reference TRBV5-4 and TRBJ2-2, is as follows: ETGVTQSPTHLIKTRGQQVTLRCSSQSGHNTVSWYQQALGQGPQFIFQYYREEENGRGNFPPRFSGLQFPNYSSELNVNALELDDSALYLCASRLSRTGTANTGELFFGEGSRLTVL.

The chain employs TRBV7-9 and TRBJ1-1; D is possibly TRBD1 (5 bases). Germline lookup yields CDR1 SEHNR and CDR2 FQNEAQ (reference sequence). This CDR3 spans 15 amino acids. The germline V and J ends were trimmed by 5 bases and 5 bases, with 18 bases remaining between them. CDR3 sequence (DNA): TGTGCCAGCAGCGCGAGGACACAGAGGGGAACTGAAGCTTTCTTT. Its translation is CASSARTQRGTEAFF.

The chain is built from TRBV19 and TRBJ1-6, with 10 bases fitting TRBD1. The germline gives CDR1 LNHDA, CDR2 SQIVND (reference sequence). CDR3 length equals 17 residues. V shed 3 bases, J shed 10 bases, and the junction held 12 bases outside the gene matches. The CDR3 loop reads CASSIPSSTGGFSPLHF. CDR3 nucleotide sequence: TGTGCCAGTAGTATCCCGTCCTCGACAGGGGGCTTCTCACCCCTCCACTTT.

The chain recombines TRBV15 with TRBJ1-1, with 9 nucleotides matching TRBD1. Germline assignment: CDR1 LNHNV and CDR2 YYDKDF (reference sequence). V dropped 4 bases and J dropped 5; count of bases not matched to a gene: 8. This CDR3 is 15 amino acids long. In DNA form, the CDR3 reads TGTGCCACCAGCACCACGGACAGGGGAAGTACTGAAGCTTTCTTT. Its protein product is CATSTTDRGSTEAFF. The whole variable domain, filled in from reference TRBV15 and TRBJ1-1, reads DAMVIQNPRYQVTQFGKPVTLSCSQTLNHNVMYWYQQKSSQAPKLLFHYYDKDFNNEADTPDNFQSRRPNTSFCFLDIRSPGLGDTAMYLCATSTTDRGSTEAFFGQGTRLTVV.

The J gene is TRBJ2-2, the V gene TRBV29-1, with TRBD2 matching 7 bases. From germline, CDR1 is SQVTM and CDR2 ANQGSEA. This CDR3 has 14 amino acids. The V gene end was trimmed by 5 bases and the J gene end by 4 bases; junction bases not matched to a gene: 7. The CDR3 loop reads CSVSGGSGTGELFF. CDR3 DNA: TGCAGCGTTAGTGGCGGGAGTGGCACCGGGGAGCTGTTTTTT.

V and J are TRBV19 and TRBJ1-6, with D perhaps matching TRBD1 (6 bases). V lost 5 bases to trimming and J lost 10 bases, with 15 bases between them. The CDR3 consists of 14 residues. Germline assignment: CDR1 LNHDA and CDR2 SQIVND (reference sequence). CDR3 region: CASSPLQGSSPLHF. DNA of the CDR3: TGTGCCAGTAGTCCACTACAGGGCTCCTCACCCCTCCACTTT.

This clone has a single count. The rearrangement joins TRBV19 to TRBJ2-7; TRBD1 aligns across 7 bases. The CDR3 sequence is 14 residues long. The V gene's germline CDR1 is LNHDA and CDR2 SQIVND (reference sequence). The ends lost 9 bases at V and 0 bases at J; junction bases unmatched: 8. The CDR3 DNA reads TGTGCCAGCAAAAGGGGGCTCAGCTCCTACGAGCAGTACTTC. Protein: CASKRGLSSYEQYF.

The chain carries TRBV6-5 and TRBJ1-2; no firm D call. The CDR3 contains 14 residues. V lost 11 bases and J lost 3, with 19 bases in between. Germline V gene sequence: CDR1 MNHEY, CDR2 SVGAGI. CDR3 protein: CAASRSLLDYGYTF. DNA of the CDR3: TGTGCCGCGTCTCGGAGTTTGCTAGACTATGGCTACACCTTC.

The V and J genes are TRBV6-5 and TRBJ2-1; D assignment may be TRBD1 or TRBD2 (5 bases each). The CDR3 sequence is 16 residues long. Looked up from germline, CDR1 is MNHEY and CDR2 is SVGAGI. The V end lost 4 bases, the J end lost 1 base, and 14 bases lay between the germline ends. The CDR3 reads CASSLKGPTSYNEQFF. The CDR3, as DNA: TGTGCCAGCAGTTTGAAGGGACCAACGTCCTACAATGAGCAGTTCTTC.

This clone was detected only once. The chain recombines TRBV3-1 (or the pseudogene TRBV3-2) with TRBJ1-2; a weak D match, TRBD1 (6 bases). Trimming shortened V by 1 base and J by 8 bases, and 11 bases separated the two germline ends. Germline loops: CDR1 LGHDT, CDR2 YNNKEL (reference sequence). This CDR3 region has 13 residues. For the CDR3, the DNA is TGTGCCAGCAGCCAAGCGTACAGGGCGGGCTACACCTTC. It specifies CASSQAYRAGYTF.

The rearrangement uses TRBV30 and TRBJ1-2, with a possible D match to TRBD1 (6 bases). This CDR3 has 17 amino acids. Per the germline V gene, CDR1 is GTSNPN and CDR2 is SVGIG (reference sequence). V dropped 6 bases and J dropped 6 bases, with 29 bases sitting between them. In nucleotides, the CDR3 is TGTGCCTGCCGATTTGAGGTTCACAGGGAAGTCTCAAATGGCTACACCTTC. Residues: CACRFEVHREVSNGYTF.

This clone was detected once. The CDR3 DNA follows: TGTGCCAGTAGCAGGCAGAGAAATAACTATGGCTACACCTTC. The encoded protein is CASSRQRNNYGYTF. The chain links TRBV19 to TRBJ1-2; D is unclear. Trimming shortened V by 6 bases and J by 1 base, and 12 bases separated the two germline ends. The CDR3 length is 14 residues. CDR1 is LNHDA and CDR2 is SQIVND in the germline V gene (reference sequence).

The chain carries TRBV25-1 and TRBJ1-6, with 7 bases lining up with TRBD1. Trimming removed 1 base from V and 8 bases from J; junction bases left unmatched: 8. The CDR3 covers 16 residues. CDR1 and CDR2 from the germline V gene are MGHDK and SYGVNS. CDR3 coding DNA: TGTGCCAGCAGTGAATTTACAGGGGCTATTGATTCACCCCTCCACTTT. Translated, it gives CASSEFTGAIDSPLHF. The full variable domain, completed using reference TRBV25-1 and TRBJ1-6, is EADIYQTPRYLVIGTGKKITLECSQTMGHDKMYWYQQDPGMELHLIHYSYGVNSTEKGDLSSESTVSRIRTEHFPLTLESARPSHTSQYLCASSEFTGAIDSPLHFGNGTRLTVT.

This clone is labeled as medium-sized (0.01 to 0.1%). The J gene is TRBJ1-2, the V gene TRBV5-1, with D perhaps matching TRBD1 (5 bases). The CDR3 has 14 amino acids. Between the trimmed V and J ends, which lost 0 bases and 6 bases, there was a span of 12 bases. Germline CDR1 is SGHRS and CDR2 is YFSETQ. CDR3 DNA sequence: TGCGCCAGCAGCTTGGGAGGGGCATGGCATGGCTACACCTTC. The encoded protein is CASSLGGAWHGYTF.

CDR3 amino acids: CASSTGGQGVDEQFF. DNA for the CDR3: TGTGCCAGTAGTACAGGGGGACAGGGTGTGGATGAGCAGTTCTTC. The V gene is TRBV19, the J gene TRBJ2-1; 9 positions match TRBD1. This CDR3 has 15 residues. Germline-derived CDR1 and CDR2 are LNHDA and SQIVND (reference sequence). The V gene end was trimmed by 4 bases and the J gene end by 8 bases; junction bases not matched to a gene: 9.

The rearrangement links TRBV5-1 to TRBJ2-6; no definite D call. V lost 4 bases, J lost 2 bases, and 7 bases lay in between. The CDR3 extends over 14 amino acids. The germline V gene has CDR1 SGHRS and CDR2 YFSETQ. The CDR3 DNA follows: TGCGCCAGCAGCCCGTTTCCTGGGGCCAACGTCCTGACTTTC. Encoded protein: CASSPFPGANVLTF.

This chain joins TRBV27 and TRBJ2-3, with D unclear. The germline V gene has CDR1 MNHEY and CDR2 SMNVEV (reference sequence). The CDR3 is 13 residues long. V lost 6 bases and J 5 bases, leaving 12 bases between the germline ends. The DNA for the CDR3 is TGTGCCAGCAGCGCCAACCTGGAAGATACGCAGTATTTT. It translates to CASSANLEDTQYF.

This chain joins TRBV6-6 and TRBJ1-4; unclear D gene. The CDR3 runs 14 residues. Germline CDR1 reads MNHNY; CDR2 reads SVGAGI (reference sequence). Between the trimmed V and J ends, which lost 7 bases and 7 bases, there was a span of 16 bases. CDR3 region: CASNLRSRGEKLFF. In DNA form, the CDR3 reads TGTGCCAGCAACTTACGCAGTCGCGGTGAAAAACTGTTTTTT.

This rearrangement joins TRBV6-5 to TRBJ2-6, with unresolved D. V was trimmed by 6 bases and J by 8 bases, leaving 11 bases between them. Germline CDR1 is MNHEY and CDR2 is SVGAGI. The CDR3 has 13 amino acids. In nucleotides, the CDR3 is TGTGCCAGCAGCCCGCCCGGTTCCAACGTCCTGACTTTC. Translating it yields CASSPPGSNVLTF.

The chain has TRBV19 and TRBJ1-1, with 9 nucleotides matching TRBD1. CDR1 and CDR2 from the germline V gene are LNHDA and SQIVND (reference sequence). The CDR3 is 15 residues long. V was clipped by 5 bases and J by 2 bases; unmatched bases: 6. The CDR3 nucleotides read TGTGCCAGTAGTTCTACAGGGGGCTCCAACACTGAAGCTTTCTTT. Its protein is CASSSTGGSNTEAFF.

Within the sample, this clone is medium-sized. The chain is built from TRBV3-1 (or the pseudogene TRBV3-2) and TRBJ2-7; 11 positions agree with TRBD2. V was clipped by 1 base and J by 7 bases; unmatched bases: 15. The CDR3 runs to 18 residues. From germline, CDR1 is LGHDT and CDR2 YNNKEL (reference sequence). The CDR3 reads CASSQGLASGRRTREQYF. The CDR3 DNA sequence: TGTGCCAGCAGCCAAGGTCTGGCTAGCGGGAGGAGAACGAGGGAGCAGTACTTC.

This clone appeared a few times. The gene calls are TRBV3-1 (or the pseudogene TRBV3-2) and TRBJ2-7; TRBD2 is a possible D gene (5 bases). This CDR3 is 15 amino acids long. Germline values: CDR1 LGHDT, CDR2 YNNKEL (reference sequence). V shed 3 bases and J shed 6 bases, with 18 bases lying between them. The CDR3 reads CASSHLPGKDSEQYF. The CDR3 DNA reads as TGTGCCAGCAGCCACTTGCCCGGGAAGGACTCCGAGCAGTACTTC.

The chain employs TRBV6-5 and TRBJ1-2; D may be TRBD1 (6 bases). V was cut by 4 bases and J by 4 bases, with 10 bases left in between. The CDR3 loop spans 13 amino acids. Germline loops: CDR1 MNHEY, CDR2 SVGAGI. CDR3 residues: CASSSTGLYGYTF. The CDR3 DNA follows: TGTGCCAGCAGTTCTACAGGGCTCTATGGCTACACCTTC.

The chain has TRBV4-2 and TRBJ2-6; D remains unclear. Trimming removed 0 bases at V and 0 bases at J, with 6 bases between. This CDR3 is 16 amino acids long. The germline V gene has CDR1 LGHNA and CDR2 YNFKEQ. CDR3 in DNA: TGTGCCAGCAGCCAAGACGGAAGCTCTGGGGCCAACGTCCTGACTTTC. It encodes CASSQDGSSGANVLTF.

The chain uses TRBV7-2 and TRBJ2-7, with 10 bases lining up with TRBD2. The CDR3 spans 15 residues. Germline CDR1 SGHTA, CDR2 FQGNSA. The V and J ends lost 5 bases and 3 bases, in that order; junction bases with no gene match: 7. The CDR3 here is CASSTRTSGNYEQYF. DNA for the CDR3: TGTGCCAGCAGCACTCGGACTAGCGGCAACTACGAGCAGTACTTC. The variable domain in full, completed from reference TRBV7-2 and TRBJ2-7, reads GAGVSQSPSNKVTEKGKDVELRCDPISGHTALYWYRQSLGQGLEFLIYFQGNSAPDKSGLPSDRFSAERTGGSVSTLTIQRTQQEDSAVYLCASSTRTSGNYEQYFGPGTRLTVT.

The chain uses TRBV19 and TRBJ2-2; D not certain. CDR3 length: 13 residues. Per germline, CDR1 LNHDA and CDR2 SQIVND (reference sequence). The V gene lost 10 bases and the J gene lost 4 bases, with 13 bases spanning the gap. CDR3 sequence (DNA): TGTGCCAACCTTATGGACCTCACCGGGGAGCTGTTTTTT. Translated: CANLMDLTGELFF.

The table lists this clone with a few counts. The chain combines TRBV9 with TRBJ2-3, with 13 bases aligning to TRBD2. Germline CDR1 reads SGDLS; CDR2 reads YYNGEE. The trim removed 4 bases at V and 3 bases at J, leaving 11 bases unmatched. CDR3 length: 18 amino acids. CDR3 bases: TGTGCCAGCAGCATGACTAGCGGGAGGAGGGGAACAACAGATACGCAGTATTTT. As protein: CASSMTSGRRGTTDTQYF.

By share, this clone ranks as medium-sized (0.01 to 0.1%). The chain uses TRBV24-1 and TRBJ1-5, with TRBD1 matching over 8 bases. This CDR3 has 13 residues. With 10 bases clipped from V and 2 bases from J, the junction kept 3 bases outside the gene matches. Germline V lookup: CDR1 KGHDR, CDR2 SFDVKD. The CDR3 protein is CATQGAGNQPQHF. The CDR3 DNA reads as TGTGCCACTCAGGGGGCCGGCAATCAGCCCCAGCATTTT.

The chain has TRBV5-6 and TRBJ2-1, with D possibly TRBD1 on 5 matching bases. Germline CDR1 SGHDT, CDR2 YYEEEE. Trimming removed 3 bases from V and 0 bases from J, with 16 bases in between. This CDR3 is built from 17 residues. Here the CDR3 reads CASSSDQGSGSYNEQFF. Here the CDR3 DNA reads TGTGCCAGCAGCTCGGATCAGGGCTCCGGCTCCTACAATGAGCAGTTCTTC.